What follows are 11 T cell receptor beta chains derived from one specimen sequenced in a study of neurological immune-mediated disorders (dated by TCRdb to about 2019). The library was generated by 5' RACE. The sample was run on an Illumina HiSeq 2500. Using fastp at Q25 and MiXCR, TCRdb reprocessed the public reads and kept productive beta chains. Rows matching on CDR3 protein sequence are summarized as one entry with the most common DNA and genes. The sample contains tens of thousands of distinct CDR3 sequences, roughly 7.3% of them found a single time. About 4% of the sample rests with the top ten. The sequenced sample consisted of PBMCs. The receptors originated from a woman between 40 and 55 years old in good health.

This clonotype was counted at least ten times. The chain has TRBV9 and TRBJ2-1, with 10 nucleotides matching TRBD2. CDR1 is SGDLS and CDR2 is YYNGEE in the germline V gene. This CDR3 has 15 amino acids. Germline trimming cut 0 bases from V and 3 bases from J; bases unmatched to any gene: 0. The CDR3 is CASSVERGGYNEQFF. The CDR3, as DNA: TGTGCCAGCAGCGTAGAGCGGGGGGGCTACAATGAGCAGTTCTTC.

This clonotype showed up many times. The chain links TRBV6-2 or TRBV6-3 to TRBJ2-1; D is unresolved. The germline CDR1 and CDR2 sequences are MNHEY and SVGEGT. V lost 9 bases and J lost 0, with 6 bases in between. This CDR3 is built from 12 residues. The chain's CDR3 is CASTSSYNEQFF. The CDR3 DNA reads as TGTGCCAGTACAAGCTCCTACAATGAGCAGTTCTTC.

This clonotype was found a few times. A read error may be the cause here, since a much bigger clone is one base away. This rearrangement joins TRBV5-1 to TRBJ2-1; D might be TRBD2 (5 bases). The CDR3 has 15 amino acids. The V and J ends lost 5 bases and 7 bases respectively, with 19 bases between them. Germline V gives CDR1 SGHRS, CDR2 YFSETQ. The CDR3 coding sequence is TGCGCCAGCAGTTCCGGGAAAGGGTTCAGTAATGAGCAGTTCTTC. Its protein is CASSSGKGFSNEQFF.

There are many counts of this clonotype. The chain employs TRBV15 and TRBJ2-5; 9 nucleotides match TRBD1. The CDR3 spans 14 residues. V shed 3 bases, J shed 3 bases, and the junction held 2 bases outside the gene matches. Per the germline V gene, CDR1 is LNHNV and CDR2 is YYDKDF (reference sequence). The CDR3 protein is CATSSRDREETQYF. In nucleotides, the CDR3 is TGTGCCACCAGCAGCCGGGACAGGGAAGAGACCCAGTACTTC.

This clonotype showed up many times. This chain uses TRBV7-9 with TRBJ1-5, with D tentatively TRBD1 (5 bases). V lost 1 base to trimming and J lost 2 bases, with 15 bases between them. This CDR3 is built from 17 residues. From germline, CDR1 is SEHNR and CDR2 FQNEAQ (reference sequence). The CDR3 protein is CASSLVSWSGGNQPQHF. For the CDR3, the DNA is TGTGCCAGCAGCTTAGTCTCTTGGTCGGGGGGCAATCAGCCCCAGCATTTT.

This clonotype has at least ten counts. The chain is built from TRBV5-1 and TRBJ1-6, with D possibly matching TRBD1 (5 bases). The V end lost 0 bases, the J end lost 8 bases, and 15 bases lay between the germline ends. Germline CDR1 SGHRS, CDR2 YFSETQ. This CDR3 comprises 16 residues. CDR3 loop: CASSLGRGRDDSPLHF. The CDR3, as DNA: TGCGCCAGCAGCTTGGGACGGGGCCGGGACGATTCACCCCTCCACTTT.

This clonotype was seen ten or more times. V is TRBV12-3 or TRBV12-4 and J is TRBJ2-1; no reliable D call. V dropped 2 bases and J dropped 0 bases, with 11 bases sitting between them. CDR3 size: 16 residues. CDR3 region: CASSLTLPSSYNEQFF. The CDR3 bases are TGTGCCAGCAGTTTAACACTACCGAGCTCCTACAATGAGCAGTTCTTC.

This clonotype was found many times. V and J are TRBV2 and TRBJ1-4; D gene uncertain. The CDR3 is 14 amino acids. Per germline, CDR1 SNHLY and CDR2 FYNNEI. V was shortened by 1 base and J by 7 bases, with 10 bases between the two germline ends. CDR3 sequence: CASSEGLEGEKLFF. The CDR3 DNA follows: TGTGCCAGCAGTGAAGGGTTGGAGGGTGAAAAACTGTTTTTT.

In this sample, this clonotype turned up many times. The J gene is TRBJ2-3, the V gene TRBV7-8, with 10 bases that match TRBD2. The CDR3 loop spans 17 amino acids. V lost 2 bases to trimming and J lost 2 bases; unmatched junction nucleotides: 7. Germline V gene sequence: CDR1 SGHVS, CDR2 FQNEAQ. The CDR3 region has the DNA TGTGCCAGCAGCTTATTTAGGACTAGCGGAACCACAGATACGCAGTATTTT. Encoded protein: CASSLFRTSGTTDTQYF.

This clonotype was found many times. V usage is TRBV5-5 and J usage is TRBJ1-1; 7 bases are a match to TRBD1. Germline CDR1 and CDR2: SGHKS and YYEKEE (reference sequence). With 3 bases clipped from V and 0 bases from J, the junction kept 5 bases outside the gene matches. The CDR3 length is 15 residues. This chain's CDR3 is CASSYTGEVNTEAFF. In DNA form, the CDR3 reads TGTGCCAGCAGCTATACAGGGGAGGTGAACACTGAAGCTTTCTTT.

There are many counts of this clonotype. The chain has TRBV5-6 and TRBJ1-1; D ambiguous. CDR1 and CDR2 (germline): SGHDT, YYEEEE. The V and J ends lost 4 bases and 4 bases respectively, with 14 bases between them. CDR3 length equals 14 residues. CDR3 sequence: CASSPGSGFTEAFF. The DNA of the CDR3 is TGTGCCAGCAGCCCCGGGTCCGGTTTCACTGAAGCTTTCTTT.